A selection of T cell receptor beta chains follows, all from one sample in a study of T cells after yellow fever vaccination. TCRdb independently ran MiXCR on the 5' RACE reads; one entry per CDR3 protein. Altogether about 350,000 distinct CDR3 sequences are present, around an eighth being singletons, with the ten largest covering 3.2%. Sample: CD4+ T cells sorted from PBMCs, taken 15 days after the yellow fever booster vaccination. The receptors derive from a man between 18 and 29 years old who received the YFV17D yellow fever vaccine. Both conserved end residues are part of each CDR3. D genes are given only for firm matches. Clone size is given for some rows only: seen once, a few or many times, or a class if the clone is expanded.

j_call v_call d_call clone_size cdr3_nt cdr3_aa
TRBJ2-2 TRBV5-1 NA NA TGCGCCAGCAGCTCTTTCCAGGGGACCGGGGAGCTGTTTTTT CASSSFQGTGELFF
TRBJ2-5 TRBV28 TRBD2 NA TGTGCCAGCAGTTTGGGACCCGGGAGGAGGGGCGTGCAAGAGACCCAGTACTTC CASSLGPGRRGVQETQYF
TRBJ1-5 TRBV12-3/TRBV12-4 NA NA TGTGCCAGCAGTAAAAACCACCGAGGGGGGCGAAGCAATCAGCCCCAGCATTTT CASSKNHRGGRSNQPQHF
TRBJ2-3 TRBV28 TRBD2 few TGTGCCAGCAGTTGGGCCGGGCGGGGGACCACAGATACGCAGTATTTT CASSWAGRGTTDTQYF
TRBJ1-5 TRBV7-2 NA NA TGTGCCAGCAGCCGAACAGGGTTCAATCAGCCCCAGCATTTT CASSRTGFNQPQHF
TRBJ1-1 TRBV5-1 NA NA TGCGCCAGCAGAGAGTCAGAGAACACTGAAGCTTTCTTT CASRESENTEAFF
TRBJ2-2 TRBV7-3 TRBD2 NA TGTGCCAGCAGCTCGCTAGCGGGGGTCGCCGGGGAGCTGTTTTTT CASSSLAGVAGELFF
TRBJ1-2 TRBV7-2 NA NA TGTGCCAGCAGCTTCTCCACTGGCTACACCTTC CASSFSTGYTF
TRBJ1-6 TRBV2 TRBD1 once TGTGCCGGCCAAACAGGGGGAAGCTCACCCCTCCACTTT CAGQTGGSSPLHF
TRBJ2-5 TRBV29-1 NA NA TGCAGCGCCTCACTTGGGGGCGGGACCCAGTACTTC CSASLGGGTQYF
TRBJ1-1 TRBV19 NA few TGTGCCAGTTCCCGAAGGGGACAGAACACTGAAGCTTTCTTT CASSRRGQNTEAFF
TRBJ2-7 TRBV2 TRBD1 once TGTGCCAGCGGTCCGGACAGGGACCACGAGCAGTACTTC CASGPDRDHEQYF
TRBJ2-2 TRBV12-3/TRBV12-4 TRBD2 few TGTGCCAGCGTGACTAGCGGGGGGTACACCGGGGAGCTGTTTTTT CASVTSGGYTGELFF
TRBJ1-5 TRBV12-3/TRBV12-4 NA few TGTGCCAGCAGTGATAGGGCTGAGCAGCCCCAGCATTTT CASSDRAEQPQHF
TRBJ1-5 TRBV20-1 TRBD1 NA TGCAGTGCTACCCGGGACAGGAATCAGCCCCAGCATTTT CSATRDRNQPQHF
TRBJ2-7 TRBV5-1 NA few TGCGCCAGCAGCTTGGTCAGCAGCTCCTACGAGCAGTACTTC CASSLVSSSYEQYF
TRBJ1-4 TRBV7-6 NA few TGTGCCAGCAGCGGATGGGCGGGACAACTTGGAAAACTGTTTTTT CASSGWAGQLGKLFF
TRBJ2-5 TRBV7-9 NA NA TGTGCCAGCAGCTTCCTGACCCCCACCCAAGAGACCCAGTACTTC CASSFLTPTQETQYF
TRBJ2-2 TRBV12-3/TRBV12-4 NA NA TGTGCCAGCAGTAATGGGGGGGAGCTGTTTTTT CASSNGGELFF
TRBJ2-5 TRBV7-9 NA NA TGTGCCAGCAGCAGACTAGGGGTGGAGACCCAGTACTTC CASSRLGVETQYF
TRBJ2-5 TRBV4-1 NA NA TGCGCCAGCAGACGATACTCGGGGGGCGTTGAAGAGACCCAGTACTTC CASRRYSGGVEETQYF
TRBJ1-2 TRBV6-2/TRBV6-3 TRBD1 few TGTGCCAGCAGTTACTCGACAGGGGATTACTATGGCTACACCTTC CASSYSTGDYYGYTF
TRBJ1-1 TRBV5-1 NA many TGCGCCAGCAGCTTCGCAGGGGACACGAACACTGAAGCTTTCTTT CASSFAGDTNTEAFF
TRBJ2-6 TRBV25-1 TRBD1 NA TGTGCCAGCAGTGAATACCCAGGCAGGGGGTCTGGGGCCAACGTCCTGACTTTC CASSEYPGRGSGANVLTF
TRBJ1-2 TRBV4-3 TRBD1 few TGCGCCAGCAGCCAAGAGGTAGTGGGACAGCACTATGGCTACACCTTC CASSQEVVGQHYGYTF
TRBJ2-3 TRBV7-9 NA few TGTGCCAGCAGCATCGAGGGCGCAGATACGCAGTATTTT CASSIEGADTQYF
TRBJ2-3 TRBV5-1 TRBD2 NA TGCGCCAGCAGCTGGGGGACTAGCGGCGCTAGCACAGATACGCAGTATTTT CASSWGTSGASTDTQYF
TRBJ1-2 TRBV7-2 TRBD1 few TGTGCCAGCAGCCGAGGGACAGCGCAGGATTATGGCTACACCTTC CASSRGTAQDYGYTF
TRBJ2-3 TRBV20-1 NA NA TGCAGTGCTAGAGATCTCCCGGGGTTTGGCACAGATACGCAGTATTTT CSARDLPGFGTDTQYF
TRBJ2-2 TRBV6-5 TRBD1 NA TGTGCCAGCAGGACGCCGGGACAGGGGTTGACCGGGGAGCTGTTTTTT CASRTPGQGLTGELFF
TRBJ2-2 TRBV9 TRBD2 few TGTGCCAGCAGCGTCGGACTAAGCGGGGGGGCCACCGGGGAGCTGTTTTTT CASSVGLSGGATGELFF
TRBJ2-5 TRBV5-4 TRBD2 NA TGTGCCAGCAGCTTCGGACTAGCGGGGGGCCAGATCGAGACCCAGTACTTC CASSFGLAGGQIETQYF
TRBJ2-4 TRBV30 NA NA TGTGCCTGGAGTCCCCCAGGGGCCAACATTCAGTACTTC CAWSPPGANIQYF
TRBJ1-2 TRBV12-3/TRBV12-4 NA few TGTGCCAGCAGTCCTACGACAGGAAACTATGGCTACACCTTC CASSPTTGNYGYTF
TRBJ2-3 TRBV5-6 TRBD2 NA TGTGCCAGCAGCTTGAGTAGCGGGGGGAATACGCAGTATTTT CASSLSSGGNTQYF
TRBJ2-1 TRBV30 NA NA TGTGCCTGGAGTGGGGGGGTCTCCTACAATGAGCAGTTCTTC CAWSGGVSYNEQFF
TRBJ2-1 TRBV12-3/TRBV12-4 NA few TGTGCCAGCAGTTTTGCAGGAAGTTCGGTGCCGTTCTTC CASSFAGSSVPFF
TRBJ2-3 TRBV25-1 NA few TGTGCCAGCAGTTTACGGGTAGCCGCAGATACGCAGTATTTT CASSLRVAADTQYF
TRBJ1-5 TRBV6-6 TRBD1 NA TGTGCCAGCAGAAAGCCCGGACAGGAAAATCAGCCCCAGCATTTT CASRKPGQENQPQHF
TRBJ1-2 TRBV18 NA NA NA CASSLWEQAHYGYTF
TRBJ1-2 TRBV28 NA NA TGTGCCAGCAGTTTTCTCGGGGGTTCCGGCTACACCTTC CASSFLGGSGYTF